This T cell receptor (beta chain) was recovered during a study of T cells in localized non-small cell lung cancer. The study's findings and limits: Heterogeneity remains possible, as sequencing covered one tumor region only.

V dropped 9 bases and J dropped 0 bases, with 14 bases sitting between them. The CDR3 covers 15 residues. Germline loops: CDR1 SNHLY, CDR2 FYNNEI. Data came from immunoSEQ multiplex PCR; TCRdb stores just in-frame clones and leaves some out. This sample has about 18,000 clones, with roughly four fifths found just once. On this clone: No antigen is known for it.

The receptor was derived from a female donor over 55 with stage I lung adenocarcinoma. The chain carries TRBV2 and TRBJ2-2; D not certain. Sequenced here: peripheral blood, sampled before any cancer treatment. CDR3 protein: CASLGGTTNTGELFF. CDR3 in DNA: TGTGCCAGTTTAGGTGGAACAACGAACACCGGGGAGCTGTTTTTT.